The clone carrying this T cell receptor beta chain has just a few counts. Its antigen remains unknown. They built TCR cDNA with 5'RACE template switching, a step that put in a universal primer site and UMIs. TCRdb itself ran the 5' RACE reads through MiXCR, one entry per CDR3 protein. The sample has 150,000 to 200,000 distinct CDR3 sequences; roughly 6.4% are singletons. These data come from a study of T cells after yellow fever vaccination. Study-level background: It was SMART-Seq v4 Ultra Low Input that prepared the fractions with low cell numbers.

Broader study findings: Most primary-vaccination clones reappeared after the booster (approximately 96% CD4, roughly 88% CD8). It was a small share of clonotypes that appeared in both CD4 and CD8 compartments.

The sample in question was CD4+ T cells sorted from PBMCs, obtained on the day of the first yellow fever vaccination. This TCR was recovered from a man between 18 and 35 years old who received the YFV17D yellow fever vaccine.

The CDR3 sequence: CASSLTVNEKLFF. The CDR3 DNA reads as TGTGCCAGCAGCTTAACAGTAAATGAAAAACTGTTTTTT. The rearrangement joins TRBV7-3 to TRBJ1-4; D unclear. V was cut by 0 bases and J by 5 bases, with 4 bases left in between. The CDR3 runs to 13 residues. The germline gives CDR1 SGHTA, CDR2 FQGTGA. Full variable domain (remainder filled in from reference TRBV7-3 and TRBJ1-4): GAGVSQTPSNKVTEKGKYVELRCDPISGHTALYWYRQSLGQGPEFLIYFQGTGAADDSGLPNDRFFAVRPEGSVSTLKIQRTERGDSAVYLCASSLTVNEKLFFGSGTQLSVL.